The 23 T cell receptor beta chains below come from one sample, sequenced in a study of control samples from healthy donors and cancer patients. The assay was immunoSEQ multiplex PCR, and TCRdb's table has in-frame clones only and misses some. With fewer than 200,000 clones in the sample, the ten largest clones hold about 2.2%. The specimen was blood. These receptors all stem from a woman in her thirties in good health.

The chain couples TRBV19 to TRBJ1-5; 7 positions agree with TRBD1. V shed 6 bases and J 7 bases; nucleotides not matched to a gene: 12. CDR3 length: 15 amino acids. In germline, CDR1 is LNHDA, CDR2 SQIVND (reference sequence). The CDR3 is CASREGALQRQPQHF. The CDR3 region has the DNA TGTGCCAGTAGGGAGGGGGCCCTCCAAAGACAGCCCCAGCATTTT.

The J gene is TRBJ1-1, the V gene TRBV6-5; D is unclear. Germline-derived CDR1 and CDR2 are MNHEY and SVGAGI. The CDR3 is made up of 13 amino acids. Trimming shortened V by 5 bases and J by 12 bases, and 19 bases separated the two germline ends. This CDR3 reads CASSTAKWTEPFF. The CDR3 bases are TGTGCCAGCAGTACCGCCAAGTGGACCGAGCCTTTCTTT.

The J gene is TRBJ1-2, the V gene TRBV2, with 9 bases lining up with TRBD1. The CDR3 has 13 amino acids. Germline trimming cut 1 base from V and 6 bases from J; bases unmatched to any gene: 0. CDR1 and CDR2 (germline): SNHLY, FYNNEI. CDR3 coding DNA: TGTGCCAGCAGTGAAGACAGGGGGCATGGCTACACCTTC. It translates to CASSEDRGHGYTF.

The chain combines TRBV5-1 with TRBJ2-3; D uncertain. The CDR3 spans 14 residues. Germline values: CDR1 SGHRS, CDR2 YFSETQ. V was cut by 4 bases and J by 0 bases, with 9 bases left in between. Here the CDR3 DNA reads TGCGCCAGCAGCCTCCCCGGGAGCACAGATACGCAGTATTTT. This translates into CASSLPGSTDTQYF.

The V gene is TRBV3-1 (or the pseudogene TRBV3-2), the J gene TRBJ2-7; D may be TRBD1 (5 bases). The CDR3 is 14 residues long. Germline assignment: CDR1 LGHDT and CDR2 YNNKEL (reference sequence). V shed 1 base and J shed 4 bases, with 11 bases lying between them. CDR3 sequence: CASSQAGYWYEQYF. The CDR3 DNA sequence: TGTGCCAGCAGCCAAGCAGGGTACTGGTACGAGCAGTACTTC.

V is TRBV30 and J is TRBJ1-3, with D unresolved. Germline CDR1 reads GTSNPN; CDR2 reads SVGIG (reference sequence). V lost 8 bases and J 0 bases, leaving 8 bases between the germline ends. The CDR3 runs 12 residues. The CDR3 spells CARSISGNTIYF. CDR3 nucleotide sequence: TGTGCCCGCAGTATCTCTGGAAACACCATATATTTT.

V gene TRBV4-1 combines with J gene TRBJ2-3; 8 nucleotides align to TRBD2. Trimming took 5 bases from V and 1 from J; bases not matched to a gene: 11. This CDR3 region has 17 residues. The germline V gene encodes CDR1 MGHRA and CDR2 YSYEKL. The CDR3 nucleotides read TGCGCCAGCAGCTCGTATAGCGGGGCACGAGGCACAGATACGCAGTATTTT. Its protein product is CASSSYSGARGTDTQYF.

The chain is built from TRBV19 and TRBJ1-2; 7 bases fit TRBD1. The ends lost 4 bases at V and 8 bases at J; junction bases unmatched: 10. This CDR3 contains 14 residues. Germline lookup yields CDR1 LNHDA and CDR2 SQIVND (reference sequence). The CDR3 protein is CASSTRDSLWGYTF. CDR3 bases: TGTGCCAGTAGTACCCGGGACAGCCTATGGGGCTACACCTTC.

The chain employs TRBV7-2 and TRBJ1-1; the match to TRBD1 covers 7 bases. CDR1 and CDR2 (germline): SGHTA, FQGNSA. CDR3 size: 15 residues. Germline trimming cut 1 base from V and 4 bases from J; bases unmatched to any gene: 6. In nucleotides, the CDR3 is TGTGCCAGCAGCTTAGAGGGGGCGGTGGCCACTGAAGCTTTCTTT. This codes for CASSLEGAVATEAFF.

Here the CDR3 DNA reads TGCGCCAGCCGCGTGATGACAGGGAACTATGGCTACACCTTC. Translation: CASRVMTGNYGYTF. V is TRBV5-1 and J is TRBJ1-2, with 7 nucleotides matching TRBD1. Trimming at V came to 7 bases and at J to 2 bases, leaving 8 bases not matched to a gene. CDR1 and CDR2 (germline): SGHRS, YFSETQ. This CDR3 has 14 residues.

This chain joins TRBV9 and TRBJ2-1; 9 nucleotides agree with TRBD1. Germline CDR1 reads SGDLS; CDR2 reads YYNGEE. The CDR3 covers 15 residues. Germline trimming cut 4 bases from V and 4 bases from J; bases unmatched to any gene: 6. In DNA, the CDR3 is TGTGCCAGCAGCCAAACGGGGACAGGGTACAATGAGCAGTTCTTC. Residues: CASSQTGTGYNEQFF.

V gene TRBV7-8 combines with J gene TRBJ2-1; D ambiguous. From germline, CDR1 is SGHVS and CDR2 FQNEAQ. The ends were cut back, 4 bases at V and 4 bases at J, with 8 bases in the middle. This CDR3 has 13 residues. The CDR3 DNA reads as TGTGCCAGCAGCTCGCCGACGTACAATGAGCAGTTCTTC. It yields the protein CASSSPTYNEQFF. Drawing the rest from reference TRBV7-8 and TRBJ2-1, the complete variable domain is GAGVSQSPRYKVAKRGQDVALRCDPISGHVSLFWYQQALGQGPEFLTYFQNEAQLDKSGLPSDRFFAERPEGSVSTLKIQRTQQEDSAVYLCASSSPTYNEQFFGPGTRLTVL.

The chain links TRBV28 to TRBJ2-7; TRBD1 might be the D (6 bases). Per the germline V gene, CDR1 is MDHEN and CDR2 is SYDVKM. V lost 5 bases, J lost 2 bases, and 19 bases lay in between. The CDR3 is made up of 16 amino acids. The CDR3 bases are TGTGCCAGCAGTGCCATTGGGAACAGGGTTCCCTACGAGCAGTACTTC. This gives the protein CASSAIGNRVPYEQYF.

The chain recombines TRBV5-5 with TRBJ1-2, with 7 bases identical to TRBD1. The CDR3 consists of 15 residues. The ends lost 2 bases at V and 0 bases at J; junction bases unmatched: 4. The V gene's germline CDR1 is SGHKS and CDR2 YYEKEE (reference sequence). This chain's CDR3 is CASSFRDSPNYGYTF. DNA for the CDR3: TGTGCCAGCAGCTTCCGGGACAGCCCTAACTATGGCTACACCTTC.

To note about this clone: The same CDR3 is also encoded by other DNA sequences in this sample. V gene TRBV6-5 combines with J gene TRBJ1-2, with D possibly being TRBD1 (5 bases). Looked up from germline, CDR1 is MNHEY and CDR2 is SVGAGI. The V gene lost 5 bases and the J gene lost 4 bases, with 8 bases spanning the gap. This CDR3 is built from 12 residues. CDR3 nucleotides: TGTGCCAGCAGTCCTGACAGCTATGGCTACACCTTC. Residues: CASSPDSYGYTF.

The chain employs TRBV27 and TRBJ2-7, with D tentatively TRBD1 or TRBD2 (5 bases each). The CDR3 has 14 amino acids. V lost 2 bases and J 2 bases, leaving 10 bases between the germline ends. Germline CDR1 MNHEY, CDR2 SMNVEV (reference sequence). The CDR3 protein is CASSLGDGPYEQYF. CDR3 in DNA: TGTGCCAGCAGTTTAGGGGACGGACCCTACGAGCAGTACTTC.

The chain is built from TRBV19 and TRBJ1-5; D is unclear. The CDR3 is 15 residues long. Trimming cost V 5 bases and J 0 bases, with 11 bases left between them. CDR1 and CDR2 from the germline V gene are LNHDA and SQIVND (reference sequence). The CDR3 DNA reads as TGTGCCAGTAGTGGGCAGGACCTTAGCAATCAGCCCCAGCATTTT. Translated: CASSGQDLSNQPQHF.

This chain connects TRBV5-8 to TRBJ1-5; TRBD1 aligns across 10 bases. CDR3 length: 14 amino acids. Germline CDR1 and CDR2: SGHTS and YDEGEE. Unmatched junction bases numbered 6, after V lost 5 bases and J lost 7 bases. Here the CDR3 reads CASRTGGLVQPQHF. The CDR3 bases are TGTGCCAGCAGGACAGGGGGCTTGGTGCAGCCCCAGCATTTT. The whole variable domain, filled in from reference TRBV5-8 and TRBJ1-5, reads EAGVTQSPTHLIKTRGQQATLRCSPISGHTSVYWYQQALGLGLQFLLWYDEGEERNRGNFPPRFSGRQFPNYSSELNVNALELEDSALYLCASRTGGLVQPQHFGDGTRLSIL.

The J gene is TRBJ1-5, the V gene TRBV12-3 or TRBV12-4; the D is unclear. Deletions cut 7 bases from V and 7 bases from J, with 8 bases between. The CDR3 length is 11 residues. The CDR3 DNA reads TGTGCCAGCACCCGAGGACAGCCCCAGCATTTT. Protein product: CASTRGQPQHF.

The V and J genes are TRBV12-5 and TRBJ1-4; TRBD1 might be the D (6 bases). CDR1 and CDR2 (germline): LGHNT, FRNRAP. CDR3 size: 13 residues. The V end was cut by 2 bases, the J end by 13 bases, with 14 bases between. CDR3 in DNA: TGTGCTAGTGGTTTGAAAGGGGGGACGGGACTGTTTTTT. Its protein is CASGLKGGTGLFF.

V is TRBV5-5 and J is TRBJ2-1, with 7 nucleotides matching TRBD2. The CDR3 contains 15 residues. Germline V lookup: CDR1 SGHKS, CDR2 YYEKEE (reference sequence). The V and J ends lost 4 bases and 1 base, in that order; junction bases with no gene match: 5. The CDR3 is CASSGGRASYNEQFF. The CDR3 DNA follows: TGTGCCAGCAGCGGTGGGAGGGCGTCCTACAATGAGCAGTTCTTC.

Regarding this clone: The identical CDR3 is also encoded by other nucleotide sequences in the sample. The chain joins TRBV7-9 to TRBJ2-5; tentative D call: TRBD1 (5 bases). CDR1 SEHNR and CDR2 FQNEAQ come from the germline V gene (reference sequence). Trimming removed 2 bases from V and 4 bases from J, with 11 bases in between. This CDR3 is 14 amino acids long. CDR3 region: CASSLSTQGETQYF. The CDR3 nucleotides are TGTGCCAGCAGCTTATCGACCCAGGGAGAGACCCAGTACTTC.

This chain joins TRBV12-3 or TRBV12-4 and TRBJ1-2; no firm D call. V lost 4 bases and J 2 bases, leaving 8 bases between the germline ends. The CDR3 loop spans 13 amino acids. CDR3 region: CASSWSSNYGYTF. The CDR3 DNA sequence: TGTGCCAGCAGTTGGTCCAGCAACTATGGCTACACCTTC.